These 20 T cell receptor beta chains originate from one sample sequenced in a study of T cell responses to AZD1222 COVID-19 vaccine. Repertoires were generated with immunoSEQ multiplex PCR, while TCRdb's copy carries only in-frame clones and drops some. The sample has about 130,000 clones; approximately 92% are singletons. Sequenced material: peripheral blood, taken 28 days after the second AZD1222 dose. These receptors all come from an adult who received the AZD1222 COVID-19 vaccine.

The chain combines TRBV9 with TRBJ1-1; D gene uncertain. The CDR3 is 14 residues long. Germline CDR1 reads SGDLS; CDR2 reads YYNGEE. V gave up 4 bases and J gave up 1 base, with 11 bases separating them. This chain's CDR3 is CASSKKRQNTEAFF. In DNA, the CDR3 is TGTGCCAGCAGCAAGAAACGACAGAACACTGAAGCTTTCTTT.

The J gene is TRBJ2-2, the V gene TRBV9; possible D gene TRBD2, 6 bases. Germline V gene data show CDR1 as SGDLS and CDR2 as YYNGEE. V was pared by 4 bases and J by 1 base, with 8 bases between. CDR3 size: 14 residues. The CDR3 reads CASSSRGNTGELFF. As DNA, the CDR3 is TGTGCCAGCAGCTCGCGGGGGAACACCGGGGAGCTGTTTTTT.

The chain is built from TRBV6-5 and TRBJ2-1; possibly TRBD1 for D (6 bases). This CDR3 region has 15 residues. CDR1 is MNHEY, CDR2 SVGAGI, per germline. Trimming took off 4 bases at V and 0 bases at J, with 10 bases between the two ends. For the CDR3, the DNA is TGTGCCAGCAGTTTACAGGGTAGCTCCTACAATGAGCAGTTCTTC. Residues: CASSLQGSSYNEQFF.

The J gene is TRBJ1-6, the V gene TRBV7-6; 9 positions agree with TRBD1. Germline V gene sequence: CDR1 SGHVS, CDR2 FNYEAQ. The CDR3 runs to 15 residues. J lost 6 bases, V lost 1 base, and 1 base had no gene match. In DNA form, the CDR3 reads TGTGCCAGCAGCTTAGTGACAGGGGGTAATTCACCCCTCCACTTT. Its translation: CASSLVTGGNSPLHF.

The J gene is TRBJ1-1, the V gene TRBV7-9; D perhaps matches TRBD1 (6 bases). The CDR3 runs to 13 residues. Germline CDR1 SEHNR, CDR2 FQNEAQ (reference sequence). V was shortened by 5 bases and J by 7 bases, with 14 bases between the two germline ends. CDR3 DNA sequence: TGTGCCAGCAGCCCGGACAGCAATATTGAAGCTTTCTTT. Translated, it gives CASSPDSNIEAFF. Supplemented by reference TRBV7-9 and TRBJ1-1, the full variable domain reads DTGVSQNPRHKITKRGQNVTFRCDPISEHNRLYWYRQTLGQGPEFLTYFQNEAQLEKSRLLSDRFSAERPKGSFSTLEIQRTEQGDSAMYLCASSPDSNIEAFFGQGTRLTVV.

The chain employs TRBV7-9 and TRBJ1-4, with D hard to call. Trimming removed 5 bases at V and 7 bases at J, with 11 bases between. Germline V CDR1 and CDR2: SEHNR, FQNEAQ (reference sequence). This CDR3 region has 13 residues. The DNA of the CDR3 is TGTGCCAGCAGCCCGACCCTGGGTGAAAAACTGTTTTTT. Its protein product is CASSPTLGEKLFF.

The chain is built from TRBV27 and TRBJ1-3; D gene uncertain. The germline V gene encodes CDR1 MNHEY and CDR2 SMNVEV (reference sequence). CDR3 size: 13 residues. Trimming pared 5 bases from V and 0 bases from J, leaving 5 bases between. CDR3 sequence reads: CASSTRSGNTIYF. The CDR3 DNA is TGTGCCAGCAGTACCCGCTCTGGAAACACCATATATTTT.

This chain joins TRBV6-2 or TRBV6-3 and TRBJ1-1; D ambiguous. There are 12 residues in the CDR3. Trimming took off 6 bases at V and 2 bases at J, with 7 bases between the two ends. The germline V gene has CDR1 MNHEY and CDR2 SVGEGT. DNA of the CDR3: TGTGCCAGCAGCCAGCGTAACACTGAAGCTTTCTTT. It yields the protein CASSQRNTEAFF.

CDR3 residues: CASSITRGNTEAFF. CDR3 bases: TGTGCCAGTAGTATAACCCGAGGGAACACTGAAGCTTTCTTT. The chain combines TRBV19 with TRBJ1-1; D unclear. Looked up from germline, CDR1 is LNHDA and CDR2 is SQIVND (reference sequence). The CDR3 runs 14 residues. Trimming removed 2 bases from V and 1 base from J, with 8 bases in between.

This chain links TRBV27 with TRBJ1-3; D gene ambiguous. The germline V gene encodes CDR1 MNHEY and CDR2 SMNVEV (reference sequence). Trimming stripped 5 bases from V and 4 bases from J, with 15 bases between. CDR3 length: 15 amino acids. In DNA form, the CDR3 reads TGTGCCAGCAGTGCTCGACACCTCATCGGAAACACCATATATTTT. This codes for CASSARHLIGNTIYF.

This clone was recorded a few times. The CDR3 DNA follows: TGTGCCAGCAGCGTACAGGGGGCTTGGTATGGCTACACCTTC. This sequence encodes CASSVQGAWYGYTF. The chain uses TRBV5-4 and TRBJ1-2; 9 nucleotides agree with TRBD1. The length of the CDR3 is 14 residues. Per germline, CDR1 SGHNT and CDR2 YYREEE (reference sequence). The trim removed 4 bases at V and 5 bases at J, leaving 6 bases unmatched.

The chain recombines TRBV28 with TRBJ1-5; D ambiguous. The CDR3 length is 14 residues. V lost 3 bases and J 0 bases, leaving 6 bases between the germline ends. Germline CDR1 reads MDHEN; CDR2 reads SYDVKM. For the CDR3, the DNA is TGTGCCAGCAGTTTCGGCTATAGCAATCAGCCCCAGCATTTT. The encoded protein is CASSFGYSNQPQHF.

The chain links TRBV6-1 to TRBJ2-3; TRBD2 matches 9 bases. V lost 3 bases, J lost 0 bases, and 7 bases stayed unmatched. The CDR3 contains 17 residues. CDR1 MNHNS and CDR2 SASEGT come from the germline V gene. The CDR3 bases are TGTGCCAGCAGTGACTGGCGGGGGGGAACTAGCACAGATACGCAGTATTTT. Protein: CASSDWRGGTSTDTQYF.

The chain is built from TRBV2 and TRBJ1-2, with a weak D call TRBD1 (5 bases). The V end was cut by 11 bases, the J end by 7 bases, with 14 bases between. Germline-derived CDR1 and CDR2 are SNHLY and FYNNEI. The CDR3 spans 11 residues. This CDR3 is CARVGGIGYTF. CDR3 DNA: TGTGCCCGCGTGGGGGGTATTGGCTACACCTTC.

The CDR3 DNA follows: TGTGCCAGCAGCCAGGAAGGGGTTCGAGATACGCAGTATTTT. This gives the protein CASSQEGVRDTQYF. This sequence joins TRBV13 and TRBJ2-3; possibly TRBD1 for D (5 bases). The CDR3 consists of 14 residues. Germline V gene data show CDR1 as PRHDT and CDR2 as FYEKMQ (reference sequence). The V end lost 5 bases, the J end lost 5 bases, and 14 bases lay between the germline ends.

This clone was detected once. The chain couples TRBV4-2 to TRBJ2-1; 7 bases match TRBD1. This CDR3 comprises 15 residues. V shed 3 bases and J 5 bases; nucleotides not matched to a gene: 7. The germline V gene has CDR1 LGHNA and CDR2 YNFKEQ. CDR3 DNA sequence: TGTGCCAGCAGCCAGATACAGGGGTCACACAATGAGCAGTTCTTC. Translated, it gives CASSQIQGSHNEQFF.

J is TRBJ2-1 and V is TRBV7-3, with D unresolved. Per germline, CDR1 SGHTA and CDR2 FQGTGA. The CDR3 runs to 13 residues. V was trimmed by 5 bases and J by 8 bases, leaving 13 bases between them. The CDR3 DNA reads TGTGCCAGCAGCCCCCCGGATCAGTATGAGCAGTTCTTC. This sequence encodes CASSPPDQYEQFF. Full variable domain (outside the CDR3, taken from reference TRBV7-3 and TRBJ2-1): GAGVSQTPSNKVTEKGKYVELRCDPISGHTALYWYRQSLGQGPEFLIYFQGTGAADDSGLPNDRFFAVRPEGSVSTLKIQRTERGDSAVYLCASSPPDQYEQFFGPGTRLTVL.

In this sample, this clone turned up a few times. The chain links TRBV29-1 to TRBJ1-2; no clear D gene. CDR1 and CDR2 from the germline V gene are SQVTM and ANQGSEA. This CDR3 has 13 residues. The V end lost 3 bases, the J end lost 3 bases, and 11 bases lay between the germline ends. CDR3 coding DNA: TGCAGCGTTGATTGGATGAGTGACTATGGCTACACCTTC. Its protein is CSVDWMSDYGYTF.

V is TRBV4-3 and J is TRBJ1-1; D might be TRBD1 (5 bases). This CDR3 has 14 amino acids. Germline V gene data show CDR1 as LGHNA and CDR2 as YSLEER. The V gene lost 4 bases and the J gene lost 1 base, with 10 bases spanning the gap. The CDR3 nucleotides read TGCGCCAGCAGCCGAGAGAGGGGGAACACTGAAGCTTTCTTT. As protein: CASSRERGNTEAFF.

The rearrangement joins TRBV7-2 to TRBJ1-1; D not resolved. Trimming left V 2 bases short and J 7 bases short, with 14 bases between. Germline V gene data show CDR1 as SGHTA and CDR2 as FQGNSA. This CDR3 region has 14 residues. CDR3 sequence reads: CASSLLPTRFEAFF. CDR3 nucleotide sequence: TGTGCCAGCAGCTTATTACCGACACGTTTTGAAGCTTTCTTT.